This T cell receptor beta chain was observed in a study of T cell repertoires in cytomegalovirus infection. Background on the study: Indicated by public TCR beta signatures were CMV infection and matching HLA type. Points from the study as a whole: Identification of carriers of CMV plus the relevant HLA was performed using cumulative public TCR beta family frequency. The study found HLA-C-restricted CMV-specific TCR beta clonotypes dominating the ex vivo response.

The V gene's germline CDR1 is SGHTA and CDR2 FQGNSA. The CDR3 is made up of 13 amino acids. Trimming cost V 5 bases and J 5 bases, with 12 bases left between them. TCRdb itself ran the reads through MiXCR, one entry per CDR3 protein. The data contain about 320,000 distinct CDR3 sequences, 8% to 10% of them seen just once; the ten biggest clones take up over 3.5%. This clonotype has ten or more counts. Its specificity is unknown. Material for sequencing was PBMCs. The receptor was derived from a human donor in good health (CMV status not recorded). Some clones in this sample may be carry-over from other donors' samples. V and J are TRBV7-2 and TRBJ1-2; D unclear. This chain's CDR3 is CASSGMDLYGYTF. CDR3 nucleotide sequence: TGTGCCAGCAGCGGAATGGACCTTTATGGCTACACCTTC.